The sequence of this T cell receptor beta chain was determined in a study of blood T cell repertoires in COVID-19. Background on the study: The United States, Italy and Spain provided the acute and convalescent COVID-19 samples. The cDNA or gDNA used as material had been derived from T cells, B-cell-depleted T cells, or PBMCs.

Germline CDR1 MNHEY, CDR2 SVGEGT. This CDR3 contains 17 residues. With 6 bases clipped from V and 2 bases from J, the junction kept 11 bases outside the gene matches. Authors' processing steps: By means of reference gene primer amplification, nucleated cell counts were estimated. Method: immunoSEQ multiplex PCR; TCRdb's copy keeps in-frame clones and lacks some. The V and J calls and the clone size are those of that table, but D and trimming were determined from the DNA. The sample has about 140,000 clones, roughly 85% seen once. The sequence was obtained from a human donor in a cohort sampled during active COVID-19. This chain joins TRBV6-2 or TRBV6-3 and TRBJ2-1; 9 bases line up with TRBD1. The sequenced sample was peripheral blood. CDR3: CASSPRWGQGPYNEQFF. The CDR3 DNA reads TGTGCCAGCAGCCCGAGATGGGGACAGGGCCCCTACAATGAGCAGTTCTTC.